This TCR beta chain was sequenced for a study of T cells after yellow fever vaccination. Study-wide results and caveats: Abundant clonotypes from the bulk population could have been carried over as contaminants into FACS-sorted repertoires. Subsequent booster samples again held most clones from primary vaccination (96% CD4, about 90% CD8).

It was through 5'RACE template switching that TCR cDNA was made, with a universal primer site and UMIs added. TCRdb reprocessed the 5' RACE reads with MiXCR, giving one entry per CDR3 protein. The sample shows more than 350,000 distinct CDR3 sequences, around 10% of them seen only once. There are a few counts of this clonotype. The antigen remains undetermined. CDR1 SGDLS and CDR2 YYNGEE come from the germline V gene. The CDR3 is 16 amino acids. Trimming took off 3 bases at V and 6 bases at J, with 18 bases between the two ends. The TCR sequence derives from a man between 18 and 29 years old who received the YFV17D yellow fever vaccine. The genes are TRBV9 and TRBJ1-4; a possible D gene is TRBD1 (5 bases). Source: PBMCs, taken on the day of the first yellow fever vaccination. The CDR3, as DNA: TGTGCCAGCAGCGCCCCCGGGGCAGTGATGGATGAAAAACTGTTTTTT. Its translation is CASSAPGAVMDEKLFF.